These T cell receptor beta chains were read from a single sample in a study of glioma-infiltrating T cells after dendritic cell vaccination. The protocol was immunoSEQ multiplex PCR, while the TCRdb copy is restricted to in-frame clones and leaves out a portion. The data hold 90,000 to 95,000 clones, with roughly four fifths observed a single time. The source was blood, collected after dendritic cell vaccination. These receptor sequences come from a human donor with glioblastoma. CDR3s include the opening cysteine and the closing phenylalanine or tryptophan. The D gene is left open where the match is weak. Clone size, where shown, is once, few, many, or a class for clones that have expanded.

CDR3,DNA,size,V,J,D
CASSYGGNEAFF,TGTGCCAGCAGTTACGGGGGGAATGAAGCTTTCTTT,NA,TRBV6-5,TRBJ1-1,NA
CASSLGQGGGYGYTF,TGTGCCAGCAGCTTGGGGCAGGGGGGCGGCTATGGCTACACCTTC,few,TRBV5-5,TRBJ1-2,TRBD1
CAWSRVVQGGTEAFF,TGTGCCTGGAGTCGGGTCGTTCAGGGAGGCACTGAAGCTTTCTTT,NA,TRBV30,TRBJ1-1,NA
CAIRGTGPYEQYF,TGTGCCATCAGGGGGACAGGGCCCTACGAGCAGTACTTC,few,TRBV10-3,TRBJ2-7,TRBD1
CASRASAASTDTQYF,TGTGCCAGCAGAGCTTCGGCGGCCAGCACAGATACGCAGTATTTT,NA,TRBV7-8,TRBJ2-3,NA
CASTRFDSNQPQHF,TGTGCCAGCACCAGGTTTGATAGCAATCAGCCCCAGCATTTT,NA,TRBV6-1,TRBJ1-5,NA
CASSLAMTGDYGYTF,TGTGCCAGCTCACTAGCCATGACAGGGGACTATGGCTACACCTTC,NA,TRBV18,TRBJ1-2,TRBD1
CASIGDTSYEQYF,TGCGCCAGCATAGGGGACACTTCCTACGAGCAGTACTTC,few,TRBV10-2,TRBJ2-7,NA
CSAGSISGYTF,TGCAGTGCCGGGTCAATCTCTGGCTACACCTTC,NA,TRBV20-1,TRBJ1-2,NA
CASQTGLGYNEQFF,TGCGCCAGCCAGACCGGACTGGGCTACAATGAGCAGTTCTTC,NA,TRBV4-1,TRBJ2-1,NA
CASRPRQGNYGYTF,TGTGCCAGCAGGCCTCGACAGGGGAACTATGGCTACACCTTC,NA,TRBV7-9,TRBJ1-2,TRBD1
CASSQDDVRRDAGYTF,TGCGCCAGCAGCCAAGATGATGTAAGGAGGGACGCTGGCTACACCTTC,NA,TRBV4-1,TRBJ1-2,NA
CASSPGLAEFNEQFF,TGTGCCAGCTCACCAGGACTAGCGGAATTTAATGAGCAGTTCTTC,NA,TRBV18,TRBJ2-1,TRBD2
CASSPGVYGYTF,TGCGCCAGCAGCCCGGGGGTCTATGGCTACACCTTC,NA,TRBV5-1,TRBJ1-2,NA
CASSDEGLNTEAFF,TGTGCCAGCAGTGATGAGGGTTTGAACACTGAAGCTTTCTTT,NA,TRBV6-1,TRBJ1-1,NA
CASSPGQGAANQPQHF,TGTGCCAGCTCACCCGGACAGGGCGCAGCTAATCAGCCCCAGCATTTT,NA,TRBV18,TRBJ1-5,TRBD1
CASSPSGTSGRRADTQYF,TGTGCCAGTAGTCCGTCCGGGACTAGCGGGAGGAGGGCAGATACGCAGTATTTT,NA,TRBV19,TRBJ2-3,TRBD2
CASSLGQGGNQPQHF,TGTGCCAGCAGTTTAGGACAGGGAGGCAATCAGCCCCAGCATTTT,few,TRBV6-5,TRBJ1-5,TRBD1
CASSILGASGYTF,TGTGCCAGCAGTATCCTCGGTGCTTCTGGCTACACCTTC,once,TRBV6-1,TRBJ1-2,NA
CASSIRGSSYNEQFF,TGTGCCAGCAGTATTAGGGGGAGCTCCTACAATGAGCAGTTCTTC,NA,TRBV6-1,TRBJ2-1,NA
CASSPIGLRDIGEYGYTF,TGTGCCAGTAGCCCCATAGGGTTACGGGACATCGGGGAGTATGGCTACACCTTC,few,TRBV19,TRBJ1-2,NA
CASSVGTGDNYGYTF,TGTGCCAGCTCGGTCGGGACAGGGGACAACTATGGCTACACCTTC,NA,TRBV18,TRBJ1-2,TRBD1
CSAKPGQETQYF,TGCAGCGCCAAACCGGGACAAGAGACCCAGTACTTC,NA,TRBV29-1,TRBJ2-5,NA
CASRASTDTQYF,TGTGCCAGCAGGGCTAGCACAGATACGCAGTATTTT,NA,TRBV2,TRBJ2-3,NA
CASAFHSKGGAFF,TGTGCTAGTGCCTTCCATTCAAAGGGCGGGGCTTTCTTT,NA,TRBV12-5,TRBJ1-1,NA
CASSSRQGSRGNTIYF,TGTGCCAGCAGCTCCCGACAGGGTTCGAGAGGAAACACCATATATTTT,NA,TRBV11-2,TRBJ1-3,TRBD1
CASSSGQNTEAFF,TGTGCCAGCTCATCGGGACAGAACACTGAAGCTTTCTTT,NA,TRBV18,TRBJ1-1,NA
CASSPGQGGRSTEAFF,TGTGCCAGCTCACCAGGGCAGGGAGGGAGGAGCACTGAAGCTTTCTTT,few,TRBV18,TRBJ1-1,NA
CASSYSGQYQPQHF,TGTGCCAGCAGTTACTCGGGACAATATCAGCCCCAGCATTTT,NA,TRBV6-5,TRBJ1-5,NA
CASSTGTGGERNYGYTF,TGTGCCAGCAGCACGGGGACAGGGGGCGAGAGAAACTATGGCTACACCTTC,NA,TRBV13,TRBJ1-2,TRBD1
CATSRDTAPINEKLFF,TGTGCCACCAGCAGAGATACAGCCCCGATAAATGAAAAACTGTTTTTT,NA,TRBV15,TRBJ1-4,NA
CASSLSRGSYNEQFF,TGTGCCAGCAGCCTGTCCAGGGGATCCTACAATGAGCAGTTCTTC,NA,TRBV5-4,TRBJ2-1,NA
CASTRQGATGETQYF,TGTGCCAGCACTCGACAGGGGGCGACGGGGGAGACCCAGTACTTC,once,TRBV2,TRBJ2-5,TRBD1
CAWSPVARETQYF,TGTGCCTGGAGTCCGGTTGCGAGGGAGACCCAGTACTTC,NA,TRBV30,TRBJ2-5,NA
CASSPGTTYEQYF,TGTGCCAGCTCACCAGGGACTACCTACGAGCAGTACTTC,NA,TRBV18,TRBJ2-7,TRBD2
CASSAEGGMGTETQYF,TGTGCCAGCAGCGCCGAGGGAGGGATGGGGACAGAGACCCAGTACTTC,NA,TRBV9,TRBJ2-5,TRBD2
CASSAQRFTGEQFF,TGTGCCAGCAGTGCCCAGCGGTTCACGGGAGAGCAGTTCTTC,NA,TRBV2,TRBJ2-1,NA
CASSYGQGGNQPQHF,TGTGCCAGCAGTTACGGACAGGGTGGCAATCAGCCCCAGCATTTT,few,TRBV6-5,TRBJ1-5,TRBD1
CASSQDLSGGYTF,TGCGCCAGCAGCCAAGATTTATCGGGTGGCTACACCTTC,NA,TRBV4-1,TRBJ1-2,NA
CASIPGLAGGKDTQYF,TGTGCCAGCATCCCGGGACTAGCGGGGGGGAAAGATACGCAGTATTTT,once,TRBV28,TRBJ2-3,TRBD2
CASSLTSGRGGETQYF,TGTGCCAGCAGCTTAACTAGCGGGAGAGGAGGGGAGACCCAGTACTTC,NA,TRBV11-2,TRBJ2-5,TRBD2
CASSLSTVGYGYTF,TGTGCCAGCAGTTTATCCACAGTGGGCTATGGCTACACCTTC,NA,TRBV27,TRBJ1-2,NA
CASSPGTGGDWGTDTQYF,TGTGCCAGCAGCCCGGGGACAGGGGGCGATTGGGGCACAGATACGCAGTATTTT,NA,TRBV7-9,TRBJ2-3,TRBD1
CAWGTGNTEAFF,TGTGCCTGGGGTACAGGGAACACTGAAGCTTTCTTT,NA,TRBV30,TRBJ1-1,NA
CASSSSILGAGNTIYF,TGCGCCAGCAGCTCCTCCATCCTAGGGGCTGGAAACACCATATATTTT,few,TRBV5-1,TRBJ1-3,NA
CASSGGGTVAEAFF,TGTGCCAGCAGTGGGGGTGGGACAGTCGCTGAAGCTTTCTTT,NA,TRBV6-4,TRBJ1-1,TRBD1
CASAKGGALSETQYF,TGTGCCAGTGCGAAGGGGGGGGCGCTCTCCGAGACCCAGTACTTC,NA,TRBV19,TRBJ2-5,NA
CASSRFTQDNQPQHF,TGTGCCAGCAGTCGCTTCACACAAGACAATCAGCCCCAGCATTTT,NA,TRBV2,TRBJ1-5,NA
CASGGITDTQYF,TGTGCCTCAGGCGGGATAACAGATACGCAGTATTTT,once,TRBV10-3,TRBJ2-3,NA
CASSLPDRGNGYTF,TGCGCCAGCAGCTTACCTGACAGGGGGAATGGCTACACCTTC,NA,TRBV5-1,TRBJ1-2,TRBD1
CASSLLFNEQFF,TGTGCCAGCAGCTTACTTTTCAATGAGCAGTTCTTC,NA,TRBV7-2,TRBJ2-1,NA
CASSGSALQADTQYF,TGCGCCAGCAGCGGGTCAGCCCTCCAGGCAGATACGCAGTATTTT,NA,TRBV5-1,TRBJ2-3,NA
CASCMRLGELFF,TGTGCCAGTTGTATGCGGTTGGGGGAGCTGTTTTTT,NA,TRBV19,TRBJ2-2,NA
CASSFPYDSPPHF,TGTGCCAGCAGCTTCCCCTATGACTCACCCCCCCACTTT,NA,TRBV5-5,TRBJ1-6,NA
CASSEAVGGVGGELFF,TGTGCCAGCAGTGAAGCAGTGGGAGGGGTAGGCGGGGAGCTGTTTTTT,NA,TRBV2,TRBJ2-2,TRBD2
CASSFLGLADGNTIYF,TGTGCCAGCAGTTTTCTCGGGCTAGCGGATGGAAACACCATATATTTT,NA,TRBV27,TRBJ1-3,NA
CASSVVEETQYF,TGTGCCAGCAGTGTCGTAGAAGAGACCCAGTACTTC,NA,TRBV2,TRBJ2-5,NA
CASSFQGSFLGYEQYF,TGTGCCAGCAGTTTCCAGGGTTCTTTCTTGGGCTACGAGCAGTACTTC,NA,TRBV27,TRBJ2-7,NA
CASMGGQGEDTQYF,TGTGCCAGCATGGGGGGACAGGGAGAAGATACGCAGTATTTT,NA,TRBV2,TRBJ2-3,TRBD1